The 30 T cell receptor beta chains below come from one sample, sequenced in a study of blood T cell repertoires in COVID-19 (dated by TCRdb to the early 2020s). Preparation of the library involved the immunoSEQ multiplex PCR assay. TCRdb obtained this table from immuneACCESS and retained in-frame rearrangements with V and J assigned. These tables miss some clones; where compared with another copy, unresolved V genes account for less than half of the shortfall, and the remainder is unexplained. The sample records 55,000 to 65,000 clones, approximately 88% of which are singletons. 9.5% to 13% of the sample belongs to the ten largest clones. Sequencing used peripheral blood. Receptors were obtained from a man aged 25 to 40 with COVID-19, enrolled during active disease.

The chain couples TRBV28 to TRBJ2-7; D is perhaps TRBD1 (6 bases). Germline CDR1 MDHEN, CDR2 SYDVKM. V was clipped by 9 bases and J by 3 bases, with 15 bases between them. This CDR3 is 13 amino acids long. The CDR3 nucleotides read TGTGCCAGTCAGGGGCGTTCATTCTACGAGCAGTACTTC. Protein sequence: CASQGRSFYEQYF.

This clone was counted a single time. J is TRBJ2-1 and V is TRBV6-1; 9 nucleotides match TRBD2. This CDR3 has 15 residues. In germline, CDR1 is MNHNS, CDR2 SASEGT. The J segment lost 8 bases and the V segment lost 5 bases, leaving 10 bases of the junction unmatched. CDR3 sequence (DNA): TGTGCCAGCAGTCCCGGGACTAGCAGAAGAGATGAGCAGTTCTTC. As protein: CASSPGTSRRDEQFF.

This rearrangement joins TRBV5-6 to TRBJ2-1, with D tentatively TRBD2 (6 bases). V gave up 0 bases and J gave up 14 bases, with 15 bases separating them. The CDR3 is 13 amino acids. Germline V gene lookup returns CDR1 SGHDT and CDR2 YYEEEE. The CDR3 loop reads CASSLGSIWGEFF. CDR3 coding DNA: TGTGCCAGCAGCTTGGGGAGCATCTGGGGGGAGTTCTTC.

This chain joins TRBV6-5 and TRBJ1-5, with TRBD1 matching over 7 bases. Germline CDR1 reads MNHEY; CDR2 reads SVGAGI. The CDR3 consists of 15 residues. Trimming at V came to 10 bases and at J to 3 bases, leaving 12 bases not matched to a gene. CDR3 protein: CATAEQGDINQPQHF. In nucleotides, the CDR3 is TGTGCCACCGCAGAGCAGGGGGATATCAATCAGCCCCAGCATTTT.

This chain uses TRBV28 with TRBJ2-5, with 7 bases matching TRBD2. Losses at the gene ends were 6 bases for V and 3 bases for J; bases not matched to a gene: 4. The CDR3 is made up of 13 amino acids. In germline, CDR1 is MDHEN, CDR2 SYDVKM. This CDR3 is CASSPGGEETQYF. The CDR3 nucleotides are TGTGCCAGCAGCCCTGGGGGGGAAGAGACCCAGTACTTC.

This sequence joins TRBV6-5 and TRBJ1-2; 8 positions match TRBD1. Germline V gene sequence: CDR1 MNHEY, CDR2 SVGAGI. V gave up 5 bases and J gave up 7 bases; unmatched junction bases: 6. The length of the CDR3 is 13 residues. CDR3 nucleotides: TGTGCCAGCAGTACCCAGGGGGCGCCTGGCTACACCTTC. Residues: CASSTQGAPGYTF.

This chain links TRBV6-6 with TRBJ1-2; 7 nucleotides line up with TRBD1. Germline V gene lookup returns CDR1 MNHNY and CDR2 SVGAGI (reference sequence). J gave up 8 bases and V 2 bases, and 8 bases lay outside the gene matches. This CDR3 spans 14 amino acids. The CDR3 DNA is TGTGCCAGCAGTTACGCCGACAGGGCCGGAGGCTACACCTTC. It codes for CASSYADRAGGYTF.

This clone occurred many times. The genes are TRBV6-4 and TRBJ2-1, with TRBD2 matching 11 bases. The CDR3 is made up of 16 amino acids. The junction had 5 bases not matched to a gene; V was cut back by 3 bases and J by 4 bases. Germline V lookup: CDR1 MRHNA, CDR2 SNTAGT. CDR3 amino acids: CASSDLAGGGYNEQFF. In DNA, the CDR3 is TGTGCCAGCAGTGATCTAGCGGGAGGCGGGTACAATGAGCAGTTCTTC.

The J gene is TRBJ2-1, the V gene TRBV6-5; D is ambiguous. This CDR3 is built from 16 residues. V lost 0 bases to trimming and J lost 1 base, with 10 bases between them. Germline V gene sequence: CDR1 MNHEY, CDR2 SVGAGI. In nucleotides, the CDR3 is TGTGCCAGCAGTTACTCGTACGAGGCGTCCTACAATGAGCAGTTCTTC. Encoded protein: CASSYSYEASYNEQFF.

V is TRBV7-2 and J is TRBJ2-2, with TRBD2 identical over 11 bases. Germline trimming cut 5 bases from V and 1 base from J; bases unmatched to any gene: 9. Looked up from germline, CDR1 is SGHTA and CDR2 is FQGNSA. The CDR3 sequence is 18 residues long. The chain's CDR3 is CASSPQFTSGGNTGELFF. CDR3 bases: TGTGCCAGCAGCCCCCAATTTACTAGCGGGGGGAACACCGGGGAGCTGTTTTTT.

This chain links TRBV7-9 with TRBJ2-2, with D possibly matching TRBD1 (5 bases). V was clipped by 1 base and J by 1 base, with 7 bases between them. Per germline, CDR1 SEHNR and CDR2 FQNEAQ (reference sequence). CDR3 length: 15 residues. CDR3 amino acids: CASSLGTMNTGELFF. CDR3 DNA: TGTGCCAGCAGCTTAGGGACAATGAACACCGGGGAGCTGTTTTTT.

This chain joins TRBV19 and TRBJ1-5; a weak D match, TRBD1 (5 bases). V shed 5 bases and J shed 1 base, with 15 bases lying between them. CDR1 and CDR2 from the germline V gene are LNHDA and SQIVND (reference sequence). The CDR3 loop spans 16 amino acids. Written as DNA, the CDR3 is TGTGCCAGTAGTCCGAGGGCGGGGGAAAGCAATCAGCCCCAGCATTTT. Its translation is CASSPRAGESNQPQHF.

Written as DNA, the CDR3 is TGTGCCAGCAGTTCTTTATTTGGAGTGGAAGGGGGCTCTGGAAACACCATATATTTT. Protein: CASSSLFGVEGGSGNTIYF. V is TRBV27 and J is TRBJ1-3; perhaps TRBD1 as D (6 bases). V was shortened by 4 bases and J by 0 bases, with 22 bases between the two germline ends. In germline, CDR1 is MNHEY, CDR2 SMNVEV (reference sequence). The CDR3 contains 19 residues.

The chain recombines TRBV24-1 with TRBJ1-2, with 11 bases identical to TRBD1. CDR1 is KGHDR, CDR2 SFDVKD, per germline. The trim removed 4 bases at V and 4 bases at J, leaving 7 bases unmatched. This CDR3 contains 16 residues. CDR3 in DNA: TGTGCCACCAGTGACACGGGACAGGGGGAGGGCTATGGCTACACCTTC. Its protein is CATSDTGQGEGYGYTF.

The chain employs TRBV6-5 and TRBJ2-1; D gene ambiguous. V was pared by 6 bases and J by 0 bases, with 12 bases between. The CDR3 is made up of 15 amino acids. CDR1 MNHEY and CDR2 SVGAGI come from the germline V gene. CDR3 loop: CASSPIYSSYNEQFF. The CDR3 DNA reads TGTGCCAGCAGCCCAATCTATAGCTCCTACAATGAGCAGTTCTTC.

This clone occurred once. This chain links TRBV7-3 with TRBJ2-3; 7 positions match TRBD1. The CDR3 is made up of 14 amino acids. CDR1 is SGHTA and CDR2 is FQGTGA in the germline V gene. J was trimmed by 0 bases and V by 5 bases; bases with no gene match: 2. The CDR3 is CASSPTGSTDTQYF. CDR3 bases: TGTGCCAGCAGCCCGACAGGGAGCACAGATACGCAGTATTTT.

V and J are TRBV4-3 and TRBJ1-2; D is undetermined. The V end was cut by 0 bases, the J end by 2 bases, with 7 bases between. The CDR3 spans 14 residues. The germline V gene has CDR1 LGHNA and CDR2 YSLEER. Here the CDR3 reads CASSQELRNYGYTF. In DNA form, the CDR3 reads TGCGCCAGCAGCCAAGAACTTCGAAACTATGGCTACACCTTC.

CDR3 in amino acids: CASRPPGLLSYEQYF. The DNA of the CDR3 is TGTGCCAGCAGGCCACCGGGACTACTCTCCTACGAGCAGTACTTC. V and J are TRBV28 and TRBJ2-7, with 7 positions matching TRBD2. V lost 6 bases to trimming and J lost 0 bases; unmatched junction nucleotides: 8. The CDR3 extends over 15 amino acids. Germline CDR1 reads MDHEN; CDR2 reads SYDVKM. The full variable domain, its missing parts supplied by reference TRBV28 and TRBJ2-7, is DVKVTQSSRYLVKRTGEKVFLECVQDMDHENMFWYRQDPGLGLRLIYFSYDVKMKEKGDIPEGYSVSREKKERFSLILESASTNQTSMYLCASRPPGLLSYEQYFGPGTRLTVT.

This chain uses TRBV5-8 with TRBJ2-6; 7 bases are a match to TRBD1. The CDR3 contains 17 residues. The ends lost 5 bases at V and 4 bases at J; junction bases unmatched: 12. The V gene's germline CDR1 is SGHTS and CDR2 YDEGEE. CDR3 nucleotides: TGTGCCAGCAGGCCTTGGACAGGCGTCTCGGGGGCCAACGTCCTGACTTTC. Its translation is CASRPWTGVSGANVLTF.

V is TRBV28 and J is TRBJ1-3, with unresolved D. CDR3 size: 16 residues. From germline, CDR1 is MDHEN and CDR2 SYDVKM. The ends were cut back, 3 bases at V and 2 bases at J, with 14 bases in the middle. CDR3 nucleotide sequence: TGTGCCAGCAGTTTCGGTGCGACATCTCCTGGAAACACCATATATTTT. Its translation is CASSFGATSPGNTIYF.

J is TRBJ1-3 and V is TRBV25-1; possibly TRBD1 for D (5 bases). Germline V gene data show CDR1 as MGHDK and CDR2 as SYGVNS. Deletions cut 4 bases from V and 2 bases from J, with 9 bases between. The CDR3 is 14 amino acids. Here the CDR3 DNA reads TGTGCCAGCAGTGCTGGGGGGGCTGGAAACACCATATATTTT. Translating gives CASSAGGAGNTIYF.

Note on this clone: Sequence at one end of the junction differs from germline and may be a read error. The chain combines TRBV29-1 with TRBJ1-1; 7 bases line up with TRBD1. Per the germline V gene, CDR1 is SQVTM and CDR2 is ANQGSEA. The CDR3 runs 15 residues. CDR3 protein: CSVRIGDRGPTEAFF. In DNA form, the CDR3 reads TGCAGCGTTCGAATCGGGGACAGAGGTCCCACTGAGGCTTTCTTT.

The genes are TRBV27 and TRBJ1-1; 7 bases are shared with TRBD1. V shed 2 bases and J 11 bases; nucleotides not matched to a gene: 5. The length of the CDR3 is 12 residues. Germline values: CDR1 MNHEY, CDR2 SMNVEV (reference sequence). DNA for the CDR3: TGTGCCAGCAGTTTACCAGGGGGTGGTGCTTTCTTT. This codes for CASSLPGGGAFF.

This chain connects TRBV28 to TRBJ1-1, with D possibly being TRBD1 (6 bases). Germline-derived CDR1 and CDR2 are MDHEN and SYDVKM. V lost 7 bases and J 8 bases, leaving 17 bases between the germline ends. The CDR3 is 13 residues long. The CDR3 is CASTLGWGREAFF. The DNA for the CDR3 is TGTGCCAGCACCCTAGGGTGGGGGCGAGAAGCTTTCTTT.

The rearrangement links TRBV7-2 to TRBJ2-7; tentative D call: TRBD2 (6 bases). The germline V gene has CDR1 SGHTA and CDR2 FQGNSA. The CDR3 contains 14 residues. V lost 4 bases to trimming and J lost 4 bases, with 14 bases between them. CDR3 coding DNA: TGTGCCAGCAGCTCGGGACTTGCAAGGTACGAGCAGTACTTC. Protein sequence: CASSSGLARYEQYF.

Notes on this clone: A junction boundary mismatches the germline segment, possibly from a read error. The chain has TRBV6-2 or TRBV6-3 and TRBJ1-1, with a tentative D call TRBD1 (6 bases). Germline loops: CDR1 MNHEY, CDR2 SVGEGT. The CDR3 has 13 amino acids. As DNA, the CDR3 is TGTGCCAGCAGCCCTCGACGGGACACTGAAGCTTCCTTT. This gives the protein CASSPRRDTEASF.

The table lists this clone with a count of one. This chain connects TRBV20-1 to TRBJ1-1, with D unclear. The CDR3 runs to 11 residues. Trimming removed 7 bases at V and 3 bases at J, with 9 bases between. CDR1 and CDR2 (germline): DFQATT, SNEGSKA (reference sequence). The CDR3 nucleotides read TGCAGTGTCGAGGTTTACACTGAAGCTTTCTTT. As protein: CSVEVYTEAFF.

The rearrangement uses TRBV28 and TRBJ1-1; 8 positions agree with TRBD1. V dropped 6 bases and J dropped 4; count of bases not matched to a gene: 7. Per the germline V gene, CDR1 is MDHEN and CDR2 is SYDVKM. This CDR3 spans 14 amino acids. In DNA form, the CDR3 reads TGTGCCAGCAGAAATTCGGACAGGGTCACTGAAGCTTTCTTT. This codes for CASRNSDRVTEAFF.

The chain joins TRBV7-2 to TRBJ1-5; 7 positions agree with TRBD1. The CDR3 covers 14 residues. J was trimmed by 0 bases and V by 5 bases; bases with no gene match: 1. Germline CDR1 reads SGHTA; CDR2 reads FQGNSA. Here the CDR3 reads CASSPGGSNQPQHF. The CDR3 DNA is TGTGCCAGCAGCCCAGGGGGTAGCAATCAGCCCCAGCATTTT.

The chain links TRBV28 to TRBJ2-7, with D tentatively TRBD2 (5 bases). V dropped 5 bases and J dropped 1 base, with 18 bases sitting between them. The germline V gene has CDR1 MDHEN and CDR2 SYDVKM. This CDR3 is 16 amino acids long. The CDR3 spells CASSGNPSRSSYEQYF. CDR3 coding DNA: TGTGCCAGCAGTGGGAATCCTAGCAGGTCTTCCTACGAGCAGTACTTC.